Each of the 14 T cell receptor beta chains below was sequenced from the same sample in a study of CD8+CD57+ T cells in acquired aplastic anemia. In patients chosen for sequencing, flow cytometry had shown CD8+CD57+ cell expansion. Genomic DNA acted as the template from which TCR beta VDJ combination and CDR3 sequence profiling were carried out. TCRdb analysed the reads with MiXCR anew, one entry per CDR3 protein. The sample has some 150,000 distinct CDR3 sequences, over 55% seen once. Sequencing was carried out using sorted CD4+, CD8+, or CD8+CD57+ T cells (not recorded which) from PBMCs. Receptors were obtained from a human donor with aplastic anemia.

Comments on this clonotype: An end of the junction differs from the germline gene, which may be a read error. The chain has TRBV25-1 and TRBJ2-5; TRBD1 agrees at 7 bases. Germline CDR1 is MGHDK and CDR2 is SYGVNS. The CDR3 spans 16 residues. The CDR3 bases are TGTGCCAGCAGTTATTCGAGGGGGCTAGAAAAAGAGATCCAGTACTTC. Translation gives CASSYSRGLEKEIQYF.

The J gene is TRBJ2-2, the V gene TRBV9; 7 positions agree with TRBD2. Germline-derived CDR1 and CDR2 are SGDLS and YYNGEE. The CDR3 contains 14 residues. V trimming: 0 bases; J trimming: 6 bases; junction bases outside the gene matches: 2. CDR3 protein: CASSVAGGAGELFF. CDR3 bases: TGTGCCAGCAGCGTAGCGGGGGGAGCCGGGGAGCTGTTTTTT.

This clonotype was seen just once. This rearrangement joins TRBV20-1 to TRBJ1-6; D not resolved. The CDR3 totals 17 residues. Germline V lookup: CDR1 DFQATT, CDR2 SNEGSKA (reference sequence). The V end was cut by 0 bases, the J end by 0 bases, with 12 bases between. The CDR3 DNA follows: TGCAGTGCTAGAGATAGGTCTCTGGGCTCCTATAATTCACCCCTCCACTTT. This codes for CSARDRSLGSYNSPLHF.

Turning to this clonotype: Compared with germline, one end of the junction differs, possibly owing to a read error. This chain uses TRBV20-1 with TRBJ2-7; TRBD1 agrees at 10 bases. Germline V gives CDR1 DFQATT, CDR2 SNEGSKA (reference sequence). The CDR3 consists of 16 residues. The CDR3 nucleotides are TGCGGTGCTAGGGGATTGGACAGGGGGATTTCCTACGAGCAGTACTTC. Translated: CGARGLDRGISYEQYF.

A remark on this clonotype: One end of the junction varies from germline; a read error may be responsible. The chain has TRBV18 and TRBJ2-7, with D hard to call. The CDR3 is made up of 13 amino acids. Germline V gene sequence: CDR1 KGHSH, CDR2 LQKENI. CDR3 region: CASSPYLGSEEDF. CDR3 nucleotides: TGTGCCAGCTCACCATACCTTGGCAGCGAGGAAGATTTC.

The rearrangement joins TRBV10-3 to TRBJ1-1, with 10 positions matching TRBD1. The V gene end was trimmed by 6 bases and the J gene end by 0 bases; junction bases not matched to a gene: 7. The CDR3 consists of 16 residues. The germline CDR1 and CDR2 sequences are ENHRY and SYGVKD. This CDR3 is CAISAGQGNMNTEAFF. DNA for the CDR3: TGTGCCATCAGCGCGGGACAGGGGAACATGAACACTGAAGCTTTCTTT.

The chain joins TRBV19 to TRBJ2-5; 10 bases align to TRBD1. Losses at the gene ends were 4 bases for V and 7 bases for J; bases not matched to a gene: 9. The CDR3 runs to 15 residues. The germline V gene has CDR1 LNHDA and CDR2 SQIVND (reference sequence). In DNA, the CDR3 is TGTGCCAGTAGTAGGGACAGGGGTATGTCAGGGACCCAGTACTTC. Translating gives CASSRDRGMSGTQYF.

As for this clonotype: A junction end diverges from the germline sequence, so it may reflect a read error. The chain links TRBV10-3 to TRBJ2-2; D perhaps matches TRBD2 (5 bases). In germline, CDR1 is ENHRY, CDR2 SYGVKD. The CDR3 loop spans 14 amino acids. The CDR3 DNA sequence: TGTGCCATCGGTTGGGGTATGAACACCGGGGAGCTGCTTTTT. Protein sequence: CAIGWGMNTGELLF.

The CDR3 DNA is TGTGCCAGCAGTGGGGGGAATGAGAGTGGCTACACCTTC. This sequence encodes CASSGGNESGYTF. The chain combines TRBV2 with TRBJ1-2, with TRBD1 as a possible D gene (5 bases). V was trimmed by 4 bases and J by 7 bases, leaving 13 bases between them. The CDR3 length is 13 residues. Germline assignment: CDR1 SNHLY and CDR2 FYNNEI.

This chain connects TRBV2 to TRBJ1-2; D is perhaps TRBD1 (6 bases). Germline V lookup: CDR1 SNHLY, CDR2 FYNNEI. CDR3 length: 14 amino acids. V dropped 8 bases and J dropped 4 bases, with 17 bases sitting between them. CDR3 bases: TGTGCCAGCTCAATGGGGGACACAGCCTATGGCTACACCTTC. Translating it yields CASSMGDTAYGYTF.

The chain joins TRBV5-1 to TRBJ1-1; TRBD1 matches 8 bases. Germline V CDR1 and CDR2: SGHRS, YFSETQ. The V and J ends lost 0 bases and 6 bases, in that order; junction bases with no gene match: 7. This CDR3 has 15 residues. The CDR3: CASSLGAGGAPEAFF. The CDR3 DNA follows: TGCGCCAGCAGCTTGGGGGCAGGGGGCGCCCCTGAAGCTTTCTTT.

The rearrangement uses TRBV12-3 or TRBV12-4 and TRBJ2-7; possibly TRBD1 for D (6 bases). The ends were cut back, 6 bases at V and 9 bases at J, with 15 bases in the middle. This CDR3 is 12 amino acids long. The CDR3 protein is CASSLQGFGQYF. In DNA form, the CDR3 reads TGTGCCAGCAGCCTACAGGGATTTGGGCAGTACTTC.

This chain connects TRBV10-3 to TRBJ2-3; D may be TRBD2 (5 bases). V was trimmed by 4 bases and J by 5 bases, leaving 16 bases between them. The CDR3 sequence is 15 residues long. The V gene's germline CDR1 is ENHRY and CDR2 SYGVKD. The CDR3 DNA follows: TGTGCCATCAGTGGGCTTAGCGAGGGTGGAGATACGCAGTATTTT. Protein sequence: CAISGLSEGGDTQYF.

This sequence joins TRBV15 and TRBJ2-7; 8 positions match TRBD1. J lost 7 bases, V lost 1 base, and 3 bases had no gene match. Germline CDR1 is LNHNV and CDR2 is YYDKDF (reference sequence). The CDR3 length is 13 residues. For the CDR3, the DNA is TGTGCCACCAGCAGAGCCGGGGACAGGGAGCAGTACTTC. Encoded protein: CATSRAGDREQYF.